The 11 T cell receptor beta chains presented below share a single source sample, sequenced in a study of blood T cell repertoires in COVID-19 (dated by TCRdb to 2018 to 2020). The library relied on the immunoSEQ multiplex PCR assay. TCRdb mirrors the immuneACCESS table, restricted to in-frame sequences. Some clones are absent from its copies; in checked studies, under half trace to an unresolved V gene, and the reason for the others is unknown. The sample yields 100,000 to 150,000 clones; 86% were counted once. In total, the top ten clones hold approximately 7.9% of the sample. The sequenced sample consisted of peripheral blood. These TCRs come from a man aged 65 to 79 who had recovered from COVID-19.

The chain recombines TRBV18 with TRBJ2-1, with D tentatively TRBD1 (5 bases). Deletions cut 4 bases from V and 0 bases from J, with 10 bases between. This CDR3 has 15 residues. CDR1 and CDR2 (germline): KGHSH, LQKENI. The CDR3 loop reads CASSRQSSSYNEQFF. CDR3 bases: TGTGCCAGCTCACGACAGTCGAGCTCCTACAATGAGCAGTTCTTC.

This rearrangement joins TRBV10-3 to TRBJ2-7; D perhaps matches TRBD1 (6 bases). Germline CDR1 is ENHRY and CDR2 is SYGVKD. This CDR3 is 17 amino acids long. Between the trimmed V and J ends, which lost 0 bases and 2 bases, there was a span of 17 bases. For the CDR3, the DNA is TGTGCCATCAGTGAGTCGGGTCGCAGGCAGGGGCCCTACGAGCAGTACTTC. Residues: CAISESGRRQGPYEQYF.

The chain is built from TRBV4-3 and TRBJ2-1; D possibly corresponds to TRBD2 (7 bases). Germline V gives CDR1 LGHNA, CDR2 YSLEER. Trimming removed 0 bases from V and 4 bases from J, with 16 bases in between. The CDR3 has 17 residues. CDR3 sequence reads: CASSQDLGGGAYNEQFF. CDR3 nucleotides: TGCGCCAGCAGCCAAGATCTTGGCGGGGGCGCATACAATGAGCAGTTCTTC.

The chain couples TRBV6-5 to TRBJ1-5, with D unresolved. This CDR3 has 11 amino acids. The ends were cut back, 6 bases at V and 3 bases at J, with 3 bases in the middle. Per the germline V gene, CDR1 is MNHEY and CDR2 is SVGAGI. The CDR3 loop is CASSFNQPQHF. The CDR3 DNA is TGTGCCAGCAGCTTCAATCAGCCCCAGCATTTT.

About this clone itself: The junction and the germline gene differ at one end; a read error may be behind it. This chain uses TRBV6-1 with TRBJ1-2; TRBD1 might be the D (6 bases). Per germline, CDR1 MNHNS and CDR2 SASEGT. CDR3 length: 15 residues. CDR3 DNA: TGTGCCAGCAGCGAAGAGACGGACAGCGTCTATGGCTACACCTTC. Protein sequence: CASSEETDSVYGYTF.

This chain uses TRBV6-5 with TRBJ1-6, with TRBD1 matching 11 bases. The J segment lost 10 bases and the V segment lost 2 bases, leaving 4 bases of the junction unmatched. Germline CDR1 MNHEY, CDR2 SVGAGI. CDR3 size: 15 residues. The CDR3 nucleotides are TGTGCCAGCAGTTACGGGACAGGGGGTAGCTCACCCCTCCACTTT. Amino acids: CASSYGTGGSSPLHF.

The gene calls are TRBV6-5 and TRBJ1-6; TRBD1 aligns across 7 bases. The junction had 6 bases not matched to a gene; V was cut back by 5 bases and J by 8 bases. Germline CDR1 MNHEY, CDR2 SVGAGI. This CDR3 is built from 14 residues. The CDR3 DNA reads as TGTGCCAGCAGTCTCGACAGGGCCTATTCACCCCTCCACTTT. Translation: CASSLDRAYSPLHF.

The chain carries TRBV3-1 (or the pseudogene TRBV3-2) and TRBJ1-3; D unclear. This CDR3 contains 15 residues. The germline CDR1 and CDR2 sequences are LGHDT and YNNKEL (reference sequence). V was pared by 4 bases and J by 0 bases, with 10 bases between. The CDR3 sequence is CASSPSGYSGNTIYF. The CDR3 DNA sequence: TGTGCCAGCAGCCCGAGCGGGTACTCTGGAAACACCATATATTTT.

The chain has TRBV4-1 and TRBJ2-2; D is perhaps TRBD2 (5 bases). Germline values: CDR1 MGHRA, CDR2 YSYEKL. This CDR3 spans 14 amino acids. V was trimmed by 3 bases and J by 4 bases, leaving 9 bases between them. The CDR3 here is CASSHPGSTGELFF. The CDR3 bases are TGCGCCAGCAGCCATCCGGGGTCCACCGGGGAGCTGTTTTTT.

The chain is built from TRBV7-9 and TRBJ1-1; possibly TRBD1 for D (5 bases). This CDR3 comprises 14 residues. The germline gives CDR1 SEHNR, CDR2 FQNEAQ (reference sequence). Trimming stripped 5 bases from V and 5 bases from J, with 15 bases between. The CDR3 reads CASSTRDLGTEAFF. The CDR3 nucleotides read TGTGCCAGCAGCACCAGGGATTTGGGAACTGAAGCTTTCTTT.

In DNA form, the CDR3 reads TGTGCCAGCAGCTTATTATGGGGGCCGACCAATGAGCAGTTCTTC. Residues: CASSLLWGPTNEQFF. This chain connects TRBV7-7 to TRBJ2-1; possibly TRBD1 for D (6 bases). This CDR3 has 15 residues. Germline CDR1 SSHAT, CDR2 FNYEAQ (reference sequence). Trimming took off 2 bases at V and 6 bases at J, with 14 bases between the two ends. The whole variable domain, filled in from reference TRBV7-7 and TRBJ2-1, reads GAGVSQSPRYKVTKRGQDVTLRCDPISSHATLYWYQQALGQGPEFLTYFNYEAQPDKSGLPSDRFSAERPEGSISTLTIQRTEQRDSAMYRCASSLLWGPTNEQFFGPGTRLTVL.